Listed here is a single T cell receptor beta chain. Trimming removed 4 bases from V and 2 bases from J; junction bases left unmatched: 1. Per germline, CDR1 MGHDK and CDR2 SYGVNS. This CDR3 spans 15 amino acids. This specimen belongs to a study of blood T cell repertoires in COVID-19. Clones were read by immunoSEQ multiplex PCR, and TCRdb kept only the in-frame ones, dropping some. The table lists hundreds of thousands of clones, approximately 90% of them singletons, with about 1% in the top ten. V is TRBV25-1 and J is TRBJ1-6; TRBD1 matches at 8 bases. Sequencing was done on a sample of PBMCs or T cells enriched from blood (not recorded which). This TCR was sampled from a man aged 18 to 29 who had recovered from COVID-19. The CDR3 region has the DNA TGTGCCAGCAGTGCAGGGGGCGCCTATAATTCACCCCTCCACTTT. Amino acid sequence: CASSAGGAYNSPLHF.